This T cell receptor beta chain was documented in a study of a mutant IDH1 vaccine in newly diagnosed glioma. Germline loops: CDR1 SNHLY, CDR2 FYNNEI. The CDR3 is 14 amino acids. The V end lost 7 bases, the J end lost 1 base, and 11 bases lay between the germline ends. This clone was seen once. Its antigen remains unidentified. Described time point: week 5, during vaccination. Every single dose of the vaccine, 300 ug of mutant IDH1 20-mer peptide, came with topical imiquimod. Assay: immunoSEQ multiplex PCR; the TCRdb copy retains only in-frame clones and omits some. The sample carries about 38,000 clones, about 80% recorded once.

The sequence came from a man aged 40-49 years with glioma. The material sequenced was PBMCs, taken from a glioma patient whose treatment included an IDH1 peptide vaccine. The rearrangement joins TRBV2 to TRBJ2-1, with D perhaps TRBD2 (7 bases). The CDR3 here is CASKGGASYNEQFF. The CDR3 nucleotides are TGTGCCAGCAAAGGGGGGGCGTCCTACAATGAGCAGTTCTTC.